A selection of T cell receptor beta chains follows, all from one sample in a study of cytomegalovirus exposure and HLA in healthy donors. The method was immunoSEQ multiplex PCR; TCRdb's version includes in-frame clones alone and lacks a portion of them. The sample holds around 200,000 clones, about three quarters seen once. Material for sequencing was PBMCs. The receptors stem from a woman aged 25 to 39 in good health and CMV-seronegative. CDR3s include the opening cysteine and the closing phenylalanine or tryptophan. D genes are given only for firm matches. Some rows have no size entry. The others give once, few or many, or a class for an expanded clone.

clone_size,v_call,d_call,j_call,cdr3_aa,cdr3_nt
-,TRBV5-4,TRBD1,TRBJ2-7,CASSFTGAAYEQYF,TGTGCCAGCAGCTTTACAGGGGCTGCCTACGAGCAGTACTTC
-,TRBV19,-,TRBJ1-1,CASSRGNLNTEAFF,TGTGCCAGTAGTCGGGGGAACCTGAACACTGAAGCTTTCTTT
once,TRBV30,-,TRBJ1-2,CACTLVPNHSGYTF,TGTGCCTGCACTCTGGTCCCCAACCACTCTGGCTACACCTTC
-,TRBV19,TRBD1,TRBJ2-7,CASSRDSYEQYF,TGTGCCAGTAGCCGGGACAGCTACGAGCAGTACTTC
-,TRBV30,-,TRBJ2-7,CAWSPSSYEQYF,TGTGCCTGGAGTCCCAGCTCCTACGAGCAGTACTTC
-,TRBV4-1,-,TRBJ2-1,CASSQVDLISYNEQFF,TGCGCCAGCAGCCAAGTCGACTTGATCTCCTACAATGAGCAGTTCTTC
-,TRBV27,-,TRBJ1-2,CASMPGGGINYGYTF,TGTGCCAGCATGCCGGGGGGCGGAATCAACTATGGCTACACCTTC
-,TRBV11-2,TRBD2,TRBJ2-1,CASSPEPSGGSWRGNEQFF,TGTGCCAGCAGCCCCGAACCTAGCGGAGGTTCGTGGCGGGGTAATGAGCAGTTCTTC
-,TRBV7-2,-,TRBJ2-3,CASSWGLPTDTQYF,TGTGCCAGCAGCTGGGGACTCCCCACAGATACGCAGTATTTT
once,TRBV27,TRBD1,TRBJ1-3,CASSLSDRASGNTIYF,TGTGCCAGCAGTTTATCGGACAGGGCAAGTGGAAACACCATATATTTT
-,TRBV7-6,TRBD1,TRBJ1-6,CASSLGTVYSPLHF,TGTGCCAGCAGCCTCGGGACAGTTTATTCACCCCTCCACTTT
-,TRBV30,-,TRBJ2-7,CAWSVGQGLGEQYF,TGTGCCTGGAGTGTAGGGCAGGGACTCGGCGAGCAGTACTTC
-,TRBV19,TRBD2,TRBJ2-7,CASSPTSGALTYEQYF,TGTGCCAGTAGCCCGACTAGCGGGGCGCTAACCTACGAGCAGTACTTC
few,TRBV10-2,TRBD2,TRBJ2-1,CASRIGTSGSEQFF,TGCGCCAGCAGGATTGGGACTAGCGGGAGTGAGCAGTTCTTC
-,TRBV30,-,TRBJ1-5,CAFHGGAGQPQHF,TGTGCCTTCCACGGGGGGGCTGGTCAGCCCCAGCATTTT
-,TRBV28,-,TRBJ1-4,CASSFGGGGRNEKLFF,TGTGCCAGCAGTTTCGGGGGGGGCGGTCGGAATGAAAAACTGTTTTTT
-,TRBV6-1,TRBD1,TRBJ1-4,CASSEVGQGAGKLFF,TGTGCCAGCAGTGAAGTGGGACAGGGGGCGGGAAAACTGTTTTTT
-,TRBV15,TRBD1,TRBJ2-1,CATSSSGTGRYNEQFF,TGTGCCACCAGCAGCTCCGGGACAGGGAGATACAATGAGCAGTTCTTC
-,TRBV10-1,-,TRBJ1-1,CASSELPNTEAFF,TGCGCCAGCAGTGAACTACCGAACACTGAAGCTTTCTTT
-,TRBV4-2,TRBD2,TRBJ2-1,CASSQPTSGGPNEQFF,TGTGCCAGCAGCCAACCCACTAGCGGGGGGCCCAATGAGCAGTTCTTC
few,TRBV11-2,-,TRBJ2-7,CASSLTDRSSYEQYF,TGTGCCAGCAGCCTTACTGACAGGAGCTCCTACGAGCAGTACTTC
-,TRBV7-2,-,TRBJ2-5,CASSPRWRVGQETQYF,TGTGCCAGCAGCCCCCGTTGGAGGGTCGGCCAAGAGACCCAGTACTTC
-,TRBV11-1,-,TRBJ2-1,CASSSFTGTPTNEQFF,TGTGCCAGCAGCAGCTTTACCGGGACTCCTACTAATGAGCAGTTCTTC
-,TRBV30,TRBD1,TRBJ2-2,CAQAIKTGRTGELFF,TGTGCCCAAGCTATTAAGACAGGGCGGACCGGGGAGCTGTTTTTT
-,TRBV5-1,-,TRBJ1-2,CASSPGGGGRYGYTF,TGCGCCAGCAGCCCGGGAGGGGGGGGCCGCTATGGCTACACCTTC
-,TRBV28,TRBD1,TRBJ1-2,CASSLPQGVYGYTF,TGTGCCAGCAGCTTACCACAGGGGGTCTACGGCTACACCTTC
-,TRBV5-1,-,TRBJ1-1,CASTYRENTEAFF,TGCGCCAGCACCTACAGGGAGAACACTGAAGCTTTCTTT
-,TRBV7-8,-,TRBJ1-5,CASSLVAGHSNQPQHF,TGTGCCAGCAGCTTAGTGGCAGGGCATAGCAATCAGCCCCAGCATTTT
-,TRBV5-1,-,TRBJ1-1,CASSLVGENTEAFF,TGCGCCAGCAGCTTGGTAGGGGAGAACACTGAAGCTTTCTTT
-,TRBV6-1,-,TRBJ1-3,CASSERFLLGGSSGNTIYF,TGTGCCAGCAGTGAGAGATTTTTACTTGGCGGCTCCTCTGGAAACACCATATATTTT
-,TRBV5-1,TRBD1,TRBJ2-1,CASSLSGQEYNEQFF,TGCGCCAGCAGCTTGTCCGGACAGGAGTACAATGAGCAGTTCTTC
few,TRBV6-5,-,TRBJ2-7,CASSSLSMWGREQYF,TGTGCCAGCAGTTCCCTCTCCATGTGGGGCCGGGAGCAGTACTTC
once,TRBV5-1,TRBD2,TRBJ2-3,CASSLGLAGPDTQYF,TGCGCCAGCAGCCTAGGACTAGCGGGACCAGATACGCAGTATTTT
few,TRBV28,TRBD1,TRBJ2-2,CASRKQGVSGELFF,TGTGCCAGCAGGAAACAGGGGGTCTCCGGGGAGCTGTTTTTT
-,TRBV7-3,-,TRBJ2-5,CASSPAALETQYF,TGTGCCAGCAGCCCTGCGGCGCTAGAGACCCAGTACTTC
-,TRBV9,TRBD1,TRBJ2-4,CASSPTGEGKNIQYF,TGTGCCAGCAGCCCGACAGGGGAAGGCAAAAACATTCAGTACTTC
-,TRBV11-2,TRBD2,TRBJ2-7,CASSLVGTSGVTHSYEQYF,TGTGCCAGCAGCTTAGTCGGGACTAGCGGGGTAACCCACTCCTACGAGCAGTACTTC
-,TRBV27,TRBD1,TRBJ2-7,CASRALGQGGVEQYF,TGTGCCAGCAGGGCCTTGGGACAGGGGGGTGTCGAGCAGTACTTC
-,TRBV11-2,TRBD1,TRBJ2-1,CASSATGVWGNEQFF,TGTGCCAGCAGCGCGACAGGGGTTTGGGGCAATGAGCAGTTCTTC
-,TRBV6-5,-,TRBJ1-5,CASSYRRSQPQHF,TGTGCCAGCAGTTACAGGCGGAGTCAGCCCCAGCATTTT
-,TRBV27,-,TRBJ2-7,CASSLRDTTYEQYF,TGTGCCAGCAGTTTACGGGACACTACCTACGAGCAGTACTTC
-,TRBV27,TRBD2,TRBJ2-7,CASSATSGYSYEQYF,TGTGCCAGCAGTGCCACTAGCGGGTACTCCTACGAGCAGTACTTC
once,TRBV28,TRBD1,TRBJ1-5,CASVSGQGLFRRNQPQHF,TGTGCCAGCGTATCGGGACAGGGGCTTTTTAGACGCAATCAGCCCCAGCATTTT
-,TRBV4-1,-,TRBJ2-7,CASSLQQGYEQYF,TGCGCCAGCAGCCTGCAACAGGGCTACGAGCAGTACTTC
-,TRBV6-1,TRBD2,TRBJ2-2,CASSALAGGKNGELFF,TGTGCCAGCAGTGCACTAGCGGGAGGAAAGAACGGGGAGCTGTTTTTT
-,TRBV4-1,-,TRBJ1-5,CASSLMFNQPQHF,TGCGCCAGCAGCCTAATGTTCAATCAGCCCCAGCATTTT
-,TRBV4-2,-,TRBJ1-4,CASSQGPGRYEKLFF,TGTGCCAGCAGCCAAGGGCCAGGGCGGTATGAAAAACTGTTTTTT
few,TRBV27,-,TRBJ1-6,CASSLRGWNNSPLHF,TGTGCCAGCAGTTTAAGGGGGTGGAATAATTCACCCCTCCACTTT
-,TRBV18,-,TRBJ2-7,CASSPGGGLSYEQYF,TGTGCCAGCTCACCAGGCGGGGGCCTCTCCTACGAGCAGTACTTC
-,TRBV27,-,TRBJ2-7,CASSFQGSSYEQYF,TGTGCCAGCAGTTTCCAGGGGTCCTCCTACGAGCAGTACTTC
few,TRBV15,TRBD1,TRBJ1-4,CATSRAIGTATNEKLFF,TGTGCCACCAGCAGAGCGATAGGGACAGCAACTAATGAAAAACTGTTTTTT